One and the same sample provided the 12 T cell receptor beta chains below, sequenced in a study of radiotherapy plus CTLA-4 blockade in lung cancer. Data came from immunoSEQ multiplex PCR; TCRdb stores just in-frame clones and leaves some out. The profile shows under 90,000 clones, 55% to 75% of them singletons. Specimen: peripheral blood, collected from a patient treated with radiotherapy plus ipilimumab. These receptors were obtained from a human donor with non-small cell lung cancer that progressed on radiotherapy plus ipilimumab.

This clone has just a few counts. The chain recombines TRBV27 with TRBJ1-6, with 7 bases matching TRBD1. The CDR3 spans 15 residues. V shed 3 bases, J shed 5 bases, and the junction held 4 bases outside the gene matches. Germline CDR1 and CDR2: MNHEY and SMNVEV (reference sequence). CDR3: CASSLEGANNSPLHF. CDR3 nucleotide sequence: TGTGCCAGCAGTTTGGAGGGGGCCAATAATTCACCCCTCCACTTT.

V usage is TRBV27 and J usage is TRBJ1-2; TRBD1 matches at 10 bases. This CDR3 comprises 17 residues. The ends lost 7 bases at V and 3 bases at J; junction bases unmatched: 14. Germline values: CDR1 MNHEY, CDR2 SMNVEV (reference sequence). The CDR3 reads CASTAFRGTGEDYGYTF. The CDR3 bases are TGTGCCAGCACCGCGTTTAGGGGGACAGGGGAGGACTATGGCTACACCTTC.

This sequence joins TRBV27 and TRBJ1-1; 9 nucleotides match TRBD1. The CDR3 runs to 16 residues. Trimming took 0 bases from V and 4 from J; bases not matched to a gene: 6. Germline values: CDR1 MNHEY, CDR2 SMNVEV (reference sequence). The CDR3 DNA reads TGTGCCAGCAGTTTATCCACAGGGGGCAGAGGCACTGAAGCTTTCTTT. It encodes CASSLSTGGRGTEAFF.

This rearrangement joins TRBV4-1 to TRBJ2-6, with D possibly TRBD1 on 6 matching bases. CDR1 and CDR2 from the germline V gene are MGHRA and YSYEKL. The CDR3 runs to 18 residues. Deletions cut 4 bases from V and 3 bases from J, with 19 bases between. The CDR3 loop is CASSPIKNAGVGANVLTF. The CDR3 bases are TGCGCCAGCAGCCCTATCAAAAACGCAGGGGTTGGGGCCAACGTCCTGACTTTC.

The chain recombines TRBV7-2 with TRBJ1-5; no reliable D call. V lost 4 bases, J lost 8 bases, and 15 bases lay in between. The CDR3 runs to 14 residues. The germline CDR1 and CDR2 sequences are SGHTA and FQGNSA. CDR3 nucleotide sequence: TGTGCCAGCAGCTCTAACCGCGGAAAGGAGCCCCAGCATTTT. This encodes CASSSNRGKEPQHF.

The gene calls are TRBV11-1 and TRBJ1-5; a possible D gene is TRBD1 (6 bases). Germline values: CDR1 SGHAT, CDR2 FQDESV (reference sequence). The CDR3 is made up of 13 amino acids. Trimming took off 5 bases at V and 5 bases at J, with 10 bases between the two ends. The CDR3 loop is CASSLDRYQPQHF. CDR3 nucleotide sequence: TGTGCCAGCAGCCTTGACAGGTATCAGCCCCAGCATTTT.

This rearrangement joins TRBV14 to TRBJ2-1, with D possibly TRBD1 on 5 matching bases. The CDR3 runs to 15 residues. V gave up 1 base and J gave up 9 bases, with 16 bases separating them. Germline loops: CDR1 SGHDN, CDR2 FVKESK. This CDR3 reads CASSQGLLGRGEQFF. The DNA for the CDR3 is TGTGCCAGCAGCCAAGGTTTGTTGGGGCGCGGTGAGCAGTTCTTC.

The V gene is TRBV6-1, the J gene TRBJ2-1; the D gene could be TRBD1 or TRBD2 (5 bases each). Between the trimmed V and J ends, which lost 6 bases and 10 bases, there was a span of 13 bases. Germline CDR1 reads MNHNS; CDR2 reads SASEGT. This CDR3 spans 12 amino acids. The CDR3 spells CASRADWGEQFF. CDR3 nucleotides: TGTGCCAGCAGGGCCGACTGGGGGGAGCAGTTCTTC.

The CDR3 spells CSVDLLEPTGDFNQPQHF. The CDR3 DNA follows: TGCAGCGTTGACCTACTGGAGCCGACAGGGGATTTCAATCAGCCCCAGCATTTT. V and J are TRBV29-1 and TRBJ1-5; 8 nucleotides match TRBD1. The J segment lost 3 bases and the V segment lost 3 bases, leaving 16 bases of the junction unmatched. The CDR3 is made up of 18 amino acids. CDR1 and CDR2 (germline): SQVTM, ANQGSEA.

The genes are TRBV28 and TRBJ1-4; D not certain. V lost 7 bases to trimming and J lost 4 bases, with 16 bases between them. The V gene's germline CDR1 is MDHEN and CDR2 SYDVKM. The CDR3 runs 15 residues. For the CDR3, the DNA is TGTGCCAGCAAACTTGCGGCGAACATTAATGAAAAACTGTTTTTT. Encoded protein: CASKLAANINEKLFF.

The chain carries TRBV12-5 and TRBJ2-1, with TRBD2 identical over 9 bases. The germline V gene has CDR1 LGHNT and CDR2 FRNRAP. This CDR3 has 15 amino acids. V lost 5 bases to trimming and J lost 6 bases; unmatched junction nucleotides: 8. The CDR3 coding sequence is TGTGCTAGTGGTCCCGGGACTAGCCGTGGCAATGAGCAGTTCTTC. Translated, it gives CASGPGTSRGNEQFF.

This rearrangement joins TRBV7-9 to TRBJ2-2; 7 nucleotides align to TRBD1. The CDR3 runs to 15 residues. Losses at the gene ends were 5 bases for V and 2 bases for J; bases not matched to a gene: 5. CDR1 is SEHNR, CDR2 FQNEAQ, per germline (reference sequence). CDR3 nucleotides: TGTGCCAGCAGCCTCGGGACAGTAAACACCGGGGAGCTGTTTTTT. It is translated as CASSLGTVNTGELFF.